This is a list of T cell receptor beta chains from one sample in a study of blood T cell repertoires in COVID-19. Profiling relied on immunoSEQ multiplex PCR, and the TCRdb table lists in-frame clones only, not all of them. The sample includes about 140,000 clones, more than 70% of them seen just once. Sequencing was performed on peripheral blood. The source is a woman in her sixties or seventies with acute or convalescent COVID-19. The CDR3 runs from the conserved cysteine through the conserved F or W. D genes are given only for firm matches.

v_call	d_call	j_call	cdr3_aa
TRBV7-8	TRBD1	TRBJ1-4	CASSLSGQINEKLFF
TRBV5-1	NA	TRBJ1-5	CASSPDSFSNQPQHF
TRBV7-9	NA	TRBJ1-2	CASSMGGYYGYTF
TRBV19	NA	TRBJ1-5	CASSIRTNGNQPQHF
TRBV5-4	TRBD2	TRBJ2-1	CASSWGGVRYNEQFF
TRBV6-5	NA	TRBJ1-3	CASSYDSHSGNTIYF
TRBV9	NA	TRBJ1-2	CASSVGGLGATYGYTF
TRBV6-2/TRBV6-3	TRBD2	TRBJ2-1	CASSTRTSPPKWEQFF
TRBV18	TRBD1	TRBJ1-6	CASSPLSGTGGRSPLHF
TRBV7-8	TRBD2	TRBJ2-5	CASSFPTSGEETQYF
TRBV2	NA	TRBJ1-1	CASSGDTEAFF
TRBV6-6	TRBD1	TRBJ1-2	CASSPAGTGGEGYTF
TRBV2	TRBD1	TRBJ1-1	CASRTGGAGRTEAFF
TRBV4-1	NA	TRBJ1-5	CASSQPRGRSHQPQHF
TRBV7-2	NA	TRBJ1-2	CASSLVQVDYGYTF
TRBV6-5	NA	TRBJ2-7	CASSYSMTATYEQYF
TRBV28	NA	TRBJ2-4	CASRPGVAKNIQYF
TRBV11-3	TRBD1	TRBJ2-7	CASSPTRTGSYEQYF
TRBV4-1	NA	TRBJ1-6	CASSQVRGSNSPLHF
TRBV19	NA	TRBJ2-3	CASSMTASTDTQYF
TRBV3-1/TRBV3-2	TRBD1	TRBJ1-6	CASSQEDRRDNSPLHF
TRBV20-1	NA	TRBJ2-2	CSASRPSGRNTGELFF
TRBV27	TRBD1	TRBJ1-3	CASSPGGPGNTIYF
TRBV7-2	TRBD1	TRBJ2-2	CASSLVTGVTGELFF
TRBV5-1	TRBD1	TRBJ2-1	CASSLTAGGPYNEQFF
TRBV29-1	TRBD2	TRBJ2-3	CSVRLAGAATDTQYF
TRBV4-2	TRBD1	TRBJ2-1	CASSQDTGGSYNEQFF
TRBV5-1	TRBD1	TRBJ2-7	CASKTGTGTYEQYF
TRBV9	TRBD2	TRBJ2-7	CASSLSGGSHEQYF
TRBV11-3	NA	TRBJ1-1	CASSFTDSGTEAFF
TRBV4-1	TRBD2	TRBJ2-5	CASSRSGLEQETQYF
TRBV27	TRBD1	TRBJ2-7	CASSTPTGGRYEQYF
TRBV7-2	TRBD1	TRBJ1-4	CASSLDRGSATNEKLFF
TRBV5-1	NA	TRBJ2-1	CASSGPPSYNEQFF